A selection of T cell receptor beta chains follows, all from one sample in a study of blood T cell repertoires in COVID-19. Method: immunoSEQ multiplex PCR; TCRdb's copy keeps in-frame clones and lacks some. The top ten clones hold roughly 11% of a sample with 150,000 to 200,000 clones, 81% of them seen once. Sample: peripheral blood. These receptors were obtained from a man in his 60s with active or convalescent COVID-19. The CDR3 runs from the conserved cysteine through the conserved F or W. The D gene is left open where the match is weak. Size values are once, few and many counts, or a class for expanded clones, and some rows have none.

J | V | size | D | CDR3 | DNA
TRBJ2-7 | TRBV11-2 | once | - | CASSLVTLGVGEQYF | TGTGCCAGCAGCTTAGTGACTCTCGGGGTAGGCGAGCAGTACTTC
TRBJ1-2 | TRBV4-1 | - | - | CASSQVSGPGYYGYTF | TGCGCCAGCAGCCAAGTTTCAGGGCCCGGATACTATGGCTACACCTTC
TRBJ2-3 | TRBV5-1 | - | TRBD2 | CASSLRVSGGTDTQYF | TGCGCCAGCAGCTTGAGAGTGAGCGGGGGCACAGATACGCAGTATTTT
TRBJ1-2 | TRBV6-6 | - | - | CAIWGVVYGYTF | TGTGCCATCTGGGGGGTGGTCTATGGCTACACCTTC
TRBJ2-3 | TRBV5-5 | - | TRBD2 | CASSKAGHTDTQYF | TGTGCCAGCAGCAAAGCGGGGCACACAGATACGCAGTATTTT
TRBJ2-1 | TRBV19 | - | - | CASSIDGNGRNSYNEQFF | TGTGCCAGTAGTATAGACGGGAACGGCAGGAACTCCTACAATGAGCAGTTCTTC
TRBJ2-1 | TRBV3-1/TRBV3-2 | few | TRBD2 | CASSQNLAGDEQFF | TGTGCCAGCAGCCAAAATCTAGCGGGAGATGAGCAGTTCTTC
TRBJ2-1 | TRBV15 | once | TRBD2 | CATSRRLAGDNEQFF | TGTGCCACCAGCAGACGACTAGCGGGAGATAATGAGCAGTTCTTC
TRBJ2-1 | TRBV21-1 | - | - | CASSKAGGVELRSYNEQFF | TGTGCCAGCAGCAAAGCGGGGGGGGTAGAGCTTCGCTCCTACAATGAGCAGTTCTTC
TRBJ1-2 | TRBV18 | - | - | CASSQQGTYGYTF | TGTGCCAGCTCACAACAGGGTACATATGGCTACACCTTC
TRBJ2-2 | TRBV5-6 | - | TRBD1 | CASSLVGDRGDTGELFF | TGTGCCAGCAGCTTGGTAGGGGACAGGGGAGACACCGGGGAGCTGTTTTTT
TRBJ2-1 | TRBV2 | - | - | CASSGDNYNEQFF | TGTGCCAGCAGTGGGGACAACTACAATGAGCAGTTCTTC
TRBJ1-3 | TRBV9 | - | - | CASSVTGISGNTIYF | TGTGCCAGCAGCGTAACAGGTATCTCTGGAAACACCATATATTTT
TRBJ2-1 | TRBV10-3 | - | TRBD2 | CASQGLAGAGVRNEQFF | TGTGCCAGCCAGGGACTAGCGGGAGCAGGGGTAAGGAATGAGCAGTTCTTC
TRBJ2-3 | TRBV5-1 | once | - | CASSTGGASTDTQYF | TGCGCCAGCAGCACCGGCGGAGCTAGCACAGATACGCAGTATTTT
TRBJ1-1 | TRBV6-1 | - | TRBD1 | CASSEGTGGEAFF | TGTGCCAGCAGTGAAGGGACAGGGGGTGAAGCTTTCTTT
TRBJ2-5 | TRBV6-1 | - | - | CASSDPEGPQYQETQYF | TGTGCCAGCAGTGACCCGGAGGGACCCCAGTACCAAGAGACCCAGTACTTC
TRBJ2-7 | TRBV2 | - | - | CASRGGTATYEQYF | TGTGCCAGTCGAGGGGGGACAGCTACCTACGAGCAGTACTTC
TRBJ1-5 | TRBV2 | few | - | CASTQQQGSNQPQHF | TGTGCCAGCACCCAACAACAGGGAAGCAATCAGCCCCAGCATTTT
TRBJ1-6 | TRBV6-1 | - | - | CASSERGNSPLHF | TGTGCCAGCAGTGAACGGGGTAATTCACCCCTCCACTTT
TRBJ1-6 | TRBV27 | - | TRBD1 | CASSFTGGNSPLHF | TGTGCCAGCAGTTTCACAGGGGGAAATTCACCCCTCCACTTT
TRBJ2-7 | TRBV3-1/TRBV3-2 | - | TRBD1 | CASSAQQGAKYF | TGTGCCAGCAGCGCCCAACAGGGGGCGAAGTACTTC
TRBJ1-2 | TRBV18 | - | TRBD1 | CASSADRESGYTF | TGTGCCAGCTCCGCGGACAGGGAATCTGGCTACACCTTC
TRBJ1-2 | TRBV12-3/TRBV12-4 | once | - | CASGGSAYGYTF | TGTGCCAGCGGGGGCAGCGCCTATGGCTACACCTTC
TRBJ1-1 | TRBV28 | - | - | CASSLTAGAEAFF | TGTGCCAGCAGTTTGACGGCCGGGGCTGAAGCTTTCTTT
TRBJ1-2 | TRBV5-1 | - | - | CASSLGQEQSYGYTF | TGCGCCAGCAGCTTGGGACAGGAGCAAAGTTATGGCTACACCTTC
TRBJ1-2 | TRBV7-9 | - | TRBD1 | CASSKDRGLGYTF | TGTGCCAGCAGCAAAGACAGGGGGCTTGGCTACACCTTC
TRBJ1-5 | TRBV3-1/TRBV3-2 | once | - | CASSQTKTGYSNQPQHF | TGTGCCAGCAGCCAAACAAAGACAGGTTATAGCAATCAGCCCCAGCATTTT
TRBJ2-7 | TRBV6-5 | - | TRBD1 | CASRQGQGSYEQYF | TGTGCCAGCAGGCAGGGACAGGGCTCCTACGAGCAGTACTTC
TRBJ2-1 | TRBV28 | few | - | CASSLVQASYNEQFF | TGTGCCAGCAGTTTAGTACAGGCCTCCTACAATGAGCAGTTCTTC
TRBJ1-6 | TRBV7-9 | few | - | CASSFEADNSPLHF | TGTGCCAGCAGCTTTGAGGCAGATAATTCACCCCTCCACTTT
TRBJ2-7 | TRBV25-1 | - | - | CASQGTGRAYEQYF | TGTGCCAGCCAGGGAACCGGGAGAGCCTACGAGCAGTACTTC
TRBJ2-2 | TRBV18 | few | - | CASSPSNTGELFF | TGTGCCAGCTCACCCTCGAACACCGGGGAGCTGTTTTTT
TRBJ2-2 | TRBV9 | - | - | CASSVGGRSTGELFF | TGTGCCAGCAGCGTAGGAGGCAGATCCACCGGGGAGCTGTTTTTT
TRBJ2-1 | TRBV6-1 | - | - | CASSESRVTYNEQFF | TGTGCCAGCAGTGAATCACGGGTCACCTACAATGAGCAGTTCTTC
TRBJ1-1 | TRBV4-1 | - | - | CASSQEPGGYNTEAFF | TGCGCCAGCAGCCAAGAGCCCGGCGGATACAACACTGAAGCTTTCTTT
TRBJ1-4 | TRBV18 | - | - | CASSPGGAATNEKLFF | TGTGCCAGCTCACCAGGAGGGGCTGCAACTAATGAAAAACTGTTTTTT
TRBJ2-2 | TRBV2 | many | - | CASSGARTVLTGELFF | TGTGCCAGCAGTGGGGCCCGGACAGTATTAACCGGGGAGCTGTTTTTT
TRBJ1-1 | TRBV5-1 | - | - | CASSLREAFTEAFF | TGCGCCAGCAGCTTACGGGAGGCGTTCACTGAAGCTTTCTTT
TRBJ1-5 | TRBV9 | - | - | CASSARDTHQPQHF | TGTGCCAGCAGCGCACGGGACACACATCAGCCCCAGCATTTT
TRBJ2-1 | TRBV6-5 | - | - | CASSRGGSEQFF | TGTGCCAGCTCTAGGGGGGGATCTGAGCAGTTCTTC
TRBJ1-4 | TRBV6-5 | - | - | CASSYGLSNEKLFF | TGTGCCAGCAGTTACGGGCTCTCAAATGAAAAACTGTTTTTT
TRBJ2-3 | TRBV28 | - | - | CASGITDTQYF | TGTGCCAGCGGCATTACAGATACGCAGTATTTT
TRBJ1-1 | TRBV6-6 | - | - | CASTYLSGGTEAFF | TGTGCCAGCACTTACCTCTCGGGGGGCACTGAAGCTTTCTTT
TRBJ1-2 | TRBV6-2/TRBV6-3 | - | - | CASSLAGGRYGYTF | TGTGCCAGCAGCCTGGCCGGGGGTCGGTATGGCTACACCTTC
TRBJ2-7 | TRBV5-4 | once | TRBD1 | CASSSKLPGQGIYEQYF | TGTGCCAGCAGCTCTAAACTCCCGGGACAGGGTATCTACGAGCAGTACTTC
TRBJ1-1 | TRBV4-1 | - | - | CASSQEARENTEAFF | TGCGCCAGCAGCCAAGAAGCACGGGAGAACACTGAAGCTTTCTTT
TRBJ1-6 | TRBV15 | few | - | CATSRDPGAHVSPLHF | TGTGCCACCAGCAGAGATCCAGGGGCCCACGTTTCACCCCTCCACTTT
TRBJ1-5 | TRBV28 | - | - | CASSLGERLSNQPQHF | TGTGCCAGCAGTTTAGGGGAGCGACTAAGCAATCAGCCCCAGCATTTT
TRBJ2-3 | TRBV3-1/TRBV3-2 | - | - | CASSQVSSSSYTDTQYF | TGTGCCAGCAGCCAAGTTTCCTCTAGCTCCTACACAGATACGCAGTATTTT
TRBJ1-1 | TRBV15 | - | TRBD1 | CATSRDRAQAFF | TGTGCCACCAGCAGGGACAGGGCTCAAGCTTTCTTT
TRBJ1-2 | TRBV28 | - | TRBD1 | CASSSNRDSPLYGYTF | TGTGCCAGCAGTTCTAACCGGGACAGTCCGTTGTATGGCTACACCTTC